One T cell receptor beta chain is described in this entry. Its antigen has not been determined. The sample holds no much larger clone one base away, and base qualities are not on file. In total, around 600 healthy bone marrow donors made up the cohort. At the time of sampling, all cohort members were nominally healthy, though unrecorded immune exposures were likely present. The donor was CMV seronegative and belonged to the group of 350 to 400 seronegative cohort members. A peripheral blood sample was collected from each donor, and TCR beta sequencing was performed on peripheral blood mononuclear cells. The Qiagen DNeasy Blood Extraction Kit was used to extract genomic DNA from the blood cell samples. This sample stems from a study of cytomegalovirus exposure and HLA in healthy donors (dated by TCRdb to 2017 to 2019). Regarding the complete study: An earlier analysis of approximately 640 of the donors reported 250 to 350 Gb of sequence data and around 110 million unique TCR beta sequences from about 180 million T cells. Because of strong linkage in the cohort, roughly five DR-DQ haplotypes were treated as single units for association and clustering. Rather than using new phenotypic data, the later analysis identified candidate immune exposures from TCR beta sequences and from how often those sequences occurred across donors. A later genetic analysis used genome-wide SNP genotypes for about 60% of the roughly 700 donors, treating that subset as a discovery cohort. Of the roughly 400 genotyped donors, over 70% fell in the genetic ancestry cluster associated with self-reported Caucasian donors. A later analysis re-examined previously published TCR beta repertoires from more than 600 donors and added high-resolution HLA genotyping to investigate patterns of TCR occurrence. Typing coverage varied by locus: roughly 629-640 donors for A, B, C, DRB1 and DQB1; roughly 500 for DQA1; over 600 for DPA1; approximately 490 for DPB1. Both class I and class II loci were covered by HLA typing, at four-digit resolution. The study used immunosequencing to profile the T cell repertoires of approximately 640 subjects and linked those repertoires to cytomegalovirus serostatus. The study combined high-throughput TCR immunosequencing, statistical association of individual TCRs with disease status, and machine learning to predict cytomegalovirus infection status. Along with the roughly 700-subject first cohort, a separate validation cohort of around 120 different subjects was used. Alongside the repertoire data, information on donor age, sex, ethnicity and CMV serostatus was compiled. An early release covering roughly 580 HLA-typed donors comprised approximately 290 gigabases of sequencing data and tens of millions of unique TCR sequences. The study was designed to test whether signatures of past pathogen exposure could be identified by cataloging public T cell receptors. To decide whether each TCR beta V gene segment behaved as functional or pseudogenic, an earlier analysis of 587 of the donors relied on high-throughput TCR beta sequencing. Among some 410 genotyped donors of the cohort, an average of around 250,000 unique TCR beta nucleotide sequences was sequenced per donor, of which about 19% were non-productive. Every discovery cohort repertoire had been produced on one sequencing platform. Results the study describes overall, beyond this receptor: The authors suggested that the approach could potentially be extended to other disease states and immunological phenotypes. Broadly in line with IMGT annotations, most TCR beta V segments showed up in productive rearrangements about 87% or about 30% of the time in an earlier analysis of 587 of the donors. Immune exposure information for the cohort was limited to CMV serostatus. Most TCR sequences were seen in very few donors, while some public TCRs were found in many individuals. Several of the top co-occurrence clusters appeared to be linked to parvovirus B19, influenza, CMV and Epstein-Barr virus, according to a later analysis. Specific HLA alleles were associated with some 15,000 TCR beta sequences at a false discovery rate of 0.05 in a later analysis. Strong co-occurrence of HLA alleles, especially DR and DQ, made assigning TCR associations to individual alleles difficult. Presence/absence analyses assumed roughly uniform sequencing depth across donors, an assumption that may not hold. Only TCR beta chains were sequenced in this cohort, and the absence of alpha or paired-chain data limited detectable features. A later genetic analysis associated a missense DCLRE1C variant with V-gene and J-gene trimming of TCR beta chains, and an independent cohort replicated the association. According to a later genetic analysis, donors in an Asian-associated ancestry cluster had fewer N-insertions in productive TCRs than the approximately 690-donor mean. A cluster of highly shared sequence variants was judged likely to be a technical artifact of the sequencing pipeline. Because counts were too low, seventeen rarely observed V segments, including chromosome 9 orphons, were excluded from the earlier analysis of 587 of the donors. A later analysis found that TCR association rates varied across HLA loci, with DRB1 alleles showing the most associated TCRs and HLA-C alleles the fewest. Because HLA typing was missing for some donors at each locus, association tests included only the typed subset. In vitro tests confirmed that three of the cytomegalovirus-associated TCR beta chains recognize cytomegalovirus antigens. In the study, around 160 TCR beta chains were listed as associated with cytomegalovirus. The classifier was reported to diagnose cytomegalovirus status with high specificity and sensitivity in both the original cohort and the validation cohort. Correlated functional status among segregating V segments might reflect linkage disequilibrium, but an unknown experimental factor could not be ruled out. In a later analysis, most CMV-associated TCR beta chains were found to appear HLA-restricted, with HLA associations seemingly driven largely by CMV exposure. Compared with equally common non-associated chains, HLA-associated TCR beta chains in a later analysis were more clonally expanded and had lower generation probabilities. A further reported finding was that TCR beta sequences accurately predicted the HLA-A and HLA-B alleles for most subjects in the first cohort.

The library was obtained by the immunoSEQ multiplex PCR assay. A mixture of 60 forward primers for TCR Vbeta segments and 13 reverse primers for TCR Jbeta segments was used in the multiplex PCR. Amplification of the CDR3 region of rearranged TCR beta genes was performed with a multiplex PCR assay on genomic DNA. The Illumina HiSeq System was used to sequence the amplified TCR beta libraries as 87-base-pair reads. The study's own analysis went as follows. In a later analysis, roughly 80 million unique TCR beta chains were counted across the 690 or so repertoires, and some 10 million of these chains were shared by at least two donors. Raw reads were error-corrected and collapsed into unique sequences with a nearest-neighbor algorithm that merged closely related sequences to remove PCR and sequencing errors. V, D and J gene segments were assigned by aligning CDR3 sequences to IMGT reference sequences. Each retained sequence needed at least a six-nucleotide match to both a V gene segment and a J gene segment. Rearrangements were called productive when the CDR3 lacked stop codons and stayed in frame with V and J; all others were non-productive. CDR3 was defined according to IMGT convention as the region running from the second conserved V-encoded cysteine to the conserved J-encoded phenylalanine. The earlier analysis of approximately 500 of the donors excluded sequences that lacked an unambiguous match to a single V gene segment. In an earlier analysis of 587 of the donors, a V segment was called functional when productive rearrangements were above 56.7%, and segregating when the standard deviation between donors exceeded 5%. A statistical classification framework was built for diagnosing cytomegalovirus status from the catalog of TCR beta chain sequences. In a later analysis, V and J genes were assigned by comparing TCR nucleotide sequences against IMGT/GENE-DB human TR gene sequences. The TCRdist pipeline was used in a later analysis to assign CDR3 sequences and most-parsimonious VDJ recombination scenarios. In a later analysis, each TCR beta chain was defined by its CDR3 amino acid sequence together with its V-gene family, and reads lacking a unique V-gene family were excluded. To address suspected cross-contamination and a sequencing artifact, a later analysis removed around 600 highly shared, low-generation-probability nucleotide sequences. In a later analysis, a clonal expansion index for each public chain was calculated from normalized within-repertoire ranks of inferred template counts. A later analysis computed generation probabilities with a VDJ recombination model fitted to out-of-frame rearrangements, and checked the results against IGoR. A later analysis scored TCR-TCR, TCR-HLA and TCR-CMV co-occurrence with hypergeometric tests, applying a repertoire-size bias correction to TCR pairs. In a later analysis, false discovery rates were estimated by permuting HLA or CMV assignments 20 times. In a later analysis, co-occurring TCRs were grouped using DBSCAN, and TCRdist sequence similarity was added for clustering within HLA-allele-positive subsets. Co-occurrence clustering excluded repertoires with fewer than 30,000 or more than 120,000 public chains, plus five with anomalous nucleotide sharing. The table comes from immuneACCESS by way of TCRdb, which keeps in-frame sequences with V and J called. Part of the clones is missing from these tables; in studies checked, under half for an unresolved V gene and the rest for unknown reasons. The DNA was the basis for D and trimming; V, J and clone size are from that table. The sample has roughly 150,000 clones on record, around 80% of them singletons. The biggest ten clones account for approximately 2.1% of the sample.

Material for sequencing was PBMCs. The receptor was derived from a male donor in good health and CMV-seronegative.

The nucleotide sequence reads as follows: TGTGCCAGCATCTGGGGACAGGGTGTTGGTCAGCCCCAGCATTTT. It encodes CASIWGQGVGQPQHF. The rearranged chain carries TRBV6-1 and TRBJ1-5; 9 central nucleotides agree with TRBD1. Spanning cysteine to phenylalanine, the CDR3 consists of 15 amino acids. Just CDR3 DNA is preserved here, 45 bases in frame from base 1. The germline V gene sets CDR1 to MNHNS and CDR2 to SASEGT. V is trimmed back by 7 bases and J by 6 bases, and the junction contains 10 bases that no gene match accounts for.